The clone carrying this T cell receptor beta chain occurred many times. This sample is drawn from a study of T-cell reconstitution after alpha-beta-depleted transplantation in children. Unique molecular identifiers were incorporated during preparation of the TCRbeta library. TCRdb ran MiXCR on the PCR reads and lists one entry per CDR3 protein. This sample has a few hundred thousand distinct CDR3 sequences, with about 8.8% found just once. Trimming shortened V by 0 bases and J by 9 bases, and 15 bases separated the two germline ends. Germline CDR1 is LGHDT and CDR2 is YNNKEL (reference sequence). The CDR3 is 14 residues long.

The sequence came from a human donor who donated a stem cell graft to a child with SCID. This sample comprised PBMCs from the stem cell graft donor, obtained from the stem cell graft. The chain recombines TRBV3-1 with TRBJ2-7; D uncertain. CDR3 sequence: CASSQEAGSMMQYF. CDR3 nucleotide sequence: TGTGCCAGCAGCCAAGAGGCCGGCAGTATGATGCAGTACTTC.